This T cell receptor beta chain is drawn from a study of regulatory T cells in long-lasting Graves disease (dated by TCRdb to the early 2020s). Regarding the complete study: In the newly diagnosed Graves' disease group, patients had been taking antithyroid drugs for less than 3 months. Patients with persistent Graves' disease were compared with patients with newly diagnosed Graves' disease using TCR sequencing and RNA sequencing of peripheral blood. A total of roughly 33 samples underwent TCR sequencing: 13 from persistent and about 20 from newly diagnosed Graves' disease patients. The study was registered as a clinical trial and conducted in China.

A few counts support this clonotype. This clone's antigen is unknown. Base qualities were left out, and no much larger clone turns up one base away. Receptor libraries were prepared by multiplex PCR. The listed sequencing device is Illumina HiSeq 4000. TCR beta libraries were built with iRepertoire HTBI primers and Arm-PCR amplification of CDR3 regions. Before sequencing, the PCR products underwent gel purification. As for the authors' bioinformatics: Across samples, around 62 TRBV and 15 or so TRBJ segments were identified and used for gene usage analysis of CDR3 amino acid clonotypes. COPE and FqMerger were used to merge filtered high-quality paired reads into contigs. BLAST was used to align contigs to IMGT TRBV, TRBD and TRBJ reference genes, and CDR3 was defined according to IMGT. Clonotypes above 0.1% frequency were classified as highly expanded clones. Shannon entropy was used to measure repertoire diversity, and the Gini coefficient was used to measure V-J evenness. A clonotype found in more than one individual was treated as public. Through fastp at Q25 and MiXCR, TCRdb rebuilt clones from the public reads, retaining in-frame beta chains. Each record represents a unique CDR3 protein, reported with the most common genes and DNA among its rows. The V and J calls come from TCRdb's annotation, not from the publication. The sample table shows approximately 390,000 distinct CDR3 sequences, and 15% to 20% are seen once. Of the sample, roughly 21% is held by the ten largest clones.

Taken with the paper, the label for time point translates to: newly diagnosed GD, antithyroid drugs for less than 3 months. RNA was extracted from PBMCs in TRIzol for both TCR sequencing and RNA sequencing. Graves' disease was diagnosed according to American Thyroid Association guidelines. Patients were recruited from an endocrinology department in Xi'an, China. Each patient gave approximately 10 milliliters of peripheral blood, collected in an EDTA anticoagulant tube. PBMCs were isolated by Ficoll Paque Plus density gradient separation without further T cell sorting. An Agilent 2100 Bioanalyzer and agarose gel were used to check RNA quality, while a NanoDrop 2000 measured RNA concentration. V trim: 3 bases; J trim: 0 bases; unmatched bases: 20. Inclusive of the bounding cysteine and phenylalanine, the CDR3 is 22 residues long. CDR3 DNA is the only sequence kept; it has 66 bases, read in frame from the first base. In the germline V gene, CDR1 corresponds to LGHNA and CDR2 to YNFKEQ.

Points the paper makes about the study in general: As a limitation, the authors acknowledged that the small sample size may reduce accuracy. Compared with newly diagnosed patients, patients with persistent Graves' disease had lower TCR Shannon entropy and fewer highly expanded clones, which suggests clonal expansion. Sequencing and analysis were restricted to the TCR beta chain. Persistent disease showed preferential use of TRBV28, TRBJ1-2 and TRBJ2-5, whereas newly diagnosed disease favored TRBV20-1 and TRBJ2-1. Only peripheral blood was studied, because thyroid tissue, the primary lesion, was inaccessible. More public clonotypes were shared among persistent patients (roughly 2,900) than among newly diagnosed patients (just under 1,000).

These same data were also listed under a study on T cells in Graves' hyperthyroidism and ophthalmopathy. The second study reports: Graves' hyperthyroidism was defined as stable when no progression to ophthalmopathy occurred over 18 months of follow-up. Hyperthyroidism patients were aged 18 to 65 years and newly diagnosed, with disease duration of less than 2 months. Any patient with an uncontrolled infection, another autoimmune disease, pregnancy or lactation was excluded. Diagnoses relied on clinical symptoms, serum thyroxine and TRAb, thyroid ultrasound and orbital computed tomography. The TCR CDR3 was subjected to a first round of RT-PCR using the HTBI primer set and the Qiagen OneStep RT-PCR kit. Most expanded thyroid clonotypes (frequency above 0.001) were also detected in blood, a finding suggesting that blood repertoires may reflect thyroid immune responses. Ophthalmopathy was separated from stable hyperthyroidism by a 13 V-J signature model, with just over 85% sensitivity and around 81% specificity obtained in cross-validation and 80%/75% obtained in testing. In validation, progression to ophthalmopathy was predicted by the model with 70.59% sensitivity and under 85% specificity, a median of approximately 6.5 months before onset. A discovery cohort of approximately 97 patients, about 40 with Graves' ophthalmopathy and about 58 with stable Graves' hyperthyroidism, was used to find distinguishing TCR V-J signatures. Whether ophthalmopathy could be predicted prospectively was tested in an independent validation cohort made up of roughly 20 hyperthyroidism patients plus 17 patients who later progressed to ophthalmopathy. For training and testing, the 100 or so patients in the discovery cohort were randomly divided in a 7:3 ratio. In addition, the study compared T-cell repertoires in thyroid tissue and in blood from roughly 6 Graves' hyperthyroidism patients. Once sampling was done, hyperthyroidism patients were given methimazole at a starting dose of 30 mg daily, whereas ophthalmopathy patients were given high-dose intravenous methylprednisolone. Libraries were constructed in a second round of multiplex PCR, after which size selection and purification were carried out. Libraries were sequenced paired-end with 100 bp reads on an Illumina HiSeq2000. SOAPnuke was used to process the raw data, throwing out any read that contained adapters or uncalled bases, had a mean Phred below 15, or lacked an exact constant-primer or identifier match. COPE v1.2.5 was used to merge high-quality paired reads, and clonotypes were defined as unique nucleotide sequences. Clonotypes were aligned to IMGT TRBV, TRBD and TRBJ reference segments using MiTCR v1.1. Only V-J combinations with frequency above 0.0001, covering about 99% of repertoires, were analysed. The TCS score was defined as F50 (clonal expansion) divided by E x V (chaos), with BLOSUM62-based TCRdist calculated between CDR3 peptides within each V-J. Welch's t-statistics and random forest reduced fewer than 600 V-J features to fewer than 15, which were used in a naive Bayes classifier (R e1071). Sample size was not statistically predetermined, and blinding of investigators to group allocation was not performed. The paper describes TCR Vbeta CDR3 sequencing of 135 peripheral blood samples, made up of roughly 40 ophthalmopathy patients, 70 to 75 hyperthyroidism patients and some 17 progressor patients.

The sequence was obtained from a woman between 18 and 29 years old with Graves disease. Donor details come from another sample of the same person, matched by shared clones. Sequencing was performed on peripheral blood mononuclear cells (PBMCs), taken at new diagnosis, from a patient treated with antithyroid drugs. The chain employs TRBV4-2 and TRBJ2-3, with 11 central nucleotides matching TRBD1. The nucleotide sequence is TGTGCCAGCAGCCATAGCGAGAGGACAGGGGGCGCTTTTAACCCTAGCACAGATACGCAGTATTTT. Its product reads: CASSHSERTGGAFNPSTDTQYF.